This T cell receptor beta chain originates from a study of beta chain features in type 1 diabetes. Sorted populations all exceeded 98% purity. TCRB transcripts that were expressed got sequenced, as all of the isolated RNA had been reverse transcribed. Profiled with immunoSEQ multiplex PCR; TCRdb holds only in-frame clones, not every one. The data show under 55,000 clones, roughly 41% seen once. To note about this clone: Its antigen is currently unknown.

Whole-study results and caveats: Equally in patients and controls, PCR might preferentially amplify shorter templates. VDJ junctions from type 1 diabetes patients carried fewer insertions and larger deletions. Shortening that was moderate but significant affected the TCRB CDR3s of Type 1 diabetes patients in all four CD4+ subsets. The influence of HLA type on TCRB rearrangement stayed undetermined.

The TCR originated in a man aged 25 to 40 with type 1 diabetes. What was sequenced was Tregs from blood.

CDR3: CAWSVMGFWDRGRNEQFF. In nucleotides, the CDR3 is TGTGCCTGGAGTGTAATGGGATTTTGGGACAGGGGGCGCAATGAGCAGTTCTTC. This chain joins TRBV30 and TRBJ2-1; 12 nucleotides line up with TRBD1. Trimming at V came to 0 bases and at J to 6 bases, leaving 12 bases not matched to a gene. CDR1 GTSNPN and CDR2 SVGIG come from the germline V gene (reference sequence). The CDR3 totals 18 residues.